This T cell receptor beta chain comes out of a study of blood T cells in healthy people across ages. Together with a sample-barcoded 5' primer, a J-beta primer mix was included in a second PCR lasting 7 to 11 cycles. Using its own MiXCR run on the 5' RACE reads, TCRdb lists one record per CDR3 protein. The profile shows fewer than 1,200,000 distinct CDR3 sequences, 25% of them singletons. Trimming removed 5 bases from V and 0 bases from J, with 8 bases in between. The CDR3 length is 14 residues. Each sample yielded at least 5.5 micrograms of PBMC total RNA. The sample was also reused in another study, on T cells of mothers and their children. That source notes: A few healthy Caucasian mothers, along with their six children, served as the donors. Each mother yielded more than 9 million TCR beta CDR3 reads. Each child yielded some 3 million reads.

Sequencing was performed on blood. The chain is built from TRBV12-3 or TRBV12-4 and TRBJ1-3; D not resolved. The receptor was isolated from a girl aged 2 to 9 in good health. The CDR3 coding sequence is TGTGCCAGCAGTCCCACGAGCTCTGGAAACACCATATATTTT. This sequence encodes CASSPTSSGNTIYF.